This paragraph covers one T cell receptor (beta chain) sequence. This clonotype was counted many times. No cognate antigen has been identified for it. No clone much larger than this one lies a single base away; base qualities are absent. This sample is part of a study of patients and donors after allogeneic stem cell transplantation (dated by TCRdb to 2018 to 2020). Library preparation employed RT-PCR. This sample was sequenced with a NextSeq 550. Clones were called with MiXCR by TCRdb after fastp trimmed the public reads at Q25, and only in-frame beta chains were retained. All rows with the same CDR3 protein become a single entry with the most common DNA and genes. The sample profile shows under 35,000 distinct CDR3 sequences; 37% of them were found once. Of the sample, approximately 82% falls within the top ten clones. The clonotype originates from a human donor who was either an allogeneic HSCT recipient or a stem cell or donor lymphocyte infusion donor (not recorded which). It is not recorded whose cells these are; they may come from a transplant donor. Sample: blood, either unsorted or a sorted T cell fraction (not recorded which).

The CDR3 here reads CSPATYNEQFF. The nucleotide sequence reads TGCAGCCCTGCTACCTACAATGAGCAGTTCTTC. The chain is assembled from TRBV29-1 and TRBJ2-1; no confident D gene assignment can be made. From the cysteine up to the phenylalanine, the CDR3 has a length of 11 residues. The DNA shown is the 33-base CDR3, in frame from base 1. The junction carries 7 bases between V and J, which are trimmed by 8 bases and 2 bases respectively. CDR1 SQVTM and CDR2 ANQGSEA are derived from the germline V gene.